The 14 T cell receptor beta chains below all came from one sample that was sequenced in a study of radiation and T cells in renal cell carcinoma. The repertoire was sequenced with immunoSEQ multiplex PCR; TCRdb's copy has only in-frame clones and lacks some. The table records roughly 130,000 clones, approximately 75% of them present only once. Specified time point: blood 2 weeks post-SBRT. Regarding treatment: 15 Gy SBRT to primary tumor, nephrectomy 4 weeks later. The sample in question was blood, obtained from a patient whose treatment included radiotherapy and nephrectomy. These receptors originate from a woman in her sixties with renal cell carcinoma.

The rearrangement links TRBV12-5 to TRBJ2-5; D is possibly TRBD2 (7 bases). The CDR3 contains 19 residues. V was shortened by 3 bases and J by 1 base, with 24 bases between the two germline ends. CDR1 and CDR2 from the germline V gene are LGHNT and FRNRAP. DNA of the CDR3: TGTGCTAGTGGTTTAGGTCTGGCTAGCGGAGGGGGGGGCCAAGAGACCCAGTACTTC. Protein product: CASGLGLASGGGGQETQYF.

The V and J genes are TRBV2 and TRBJ1-2; D remains ambiguous. V was clipped by 0 bases and J by 4 bases, with 3 bases between them. The CDR3 loop spans 12 amino acids. The germline CDR1 and CDR2 sequences are SNHLY and FYNNEI. CDR3 sequence (DNA): TGTGCCAGCAGTGAAGCTGCCTATGGCTACACCTTC. Translating it yields CASSEAAYGYTF.

V is TRBV5-1 and J is TRBJ1-6; weak D call: TRBD1 (5 bases). The CDR3 runs to 14 residues. Per germline, CDR1 SGHRS and CDR2 YFSETQ. The ends were cut back, 3 bases at V and 6 bases at J, with 10 bases in the middle. The CDR3 protein is CASSSDGGNSPLHF. As DNA, the CDR3 is TGCGCCAGCAGCTCCGATGGGGGTAATTCACCCCTCCACTTT.

This chain uses TRBV9 with TRBJ1-4; tentative D call: TRBD1 (6 bases). In germline, CDR1 is SGDLS, CDR2 YYNGEE. V shed 4 bases and J shed 8 bases, with 12 bases lying between them. The CDR3 loop spans 13 amino acids. The CDR3 DNA sequence: TGTGCCAGCAGCTCAAAGGACAGCGAAAAACTGTTTTTT. Its protein is CASSSKDSEKLFF.

The chain carries TRBV15 and TRBJ1-1, with 7 bases matching TRBD1. This CDR3 comprises 16 residues. Trimming removed 3 bases from V and 1 base from J; junction bases left unmatched: 8. CDR1 and CDR2 from the germline V gene are LNHNV and YYDKDF (reference sequence). The CDR3 sequence is CATSRGLQGPNTEAFF. The CDR3, as DNA: TGTGCCACCAGCAGGGGGCTACAGGGGCCGAACACTGAAGCTTTCTTT.

The chain joins TRBV27 to TRBJ1-2; tentatively, D is TRBD1 (5 bases). The CDR3 is made up of 15 amino acids. The germline gives CDR1 MNHEY, CDR2 SMNVEV (reference sequence). The V and J ends lost 5 bases and 6 bases respectively, with 19 bases between them. This CDR3 is CASSTMGQSLNGYTF. The CDR3 DNA follows: TGTGCCAGCAGTACCATGGGGCAGAGCCTTAATGGCTACACCTTC.

The V and J genes are TRBV28 and TRBJ2-6; D unresolved. The CDR3 totals 16 residues. The germline V gene has CDR1 MDHEN and CDR2 SYDVKM. Trimming cost V 9 bases and J 4 bases, with 19 bases left between them. CDR3 residues: CASGTGSIAGANVLTF. Written as DNA, the CDR3 is TGTGCCAGTGGTACTGGGTCGATCGCCGGGGCCAACGTCCTGACTTTC.

This chain links TRBV6-4 with TRBJ2-1; 8 positions agree with TRBD1. The CDR3 is 16 amino acids. V lost 0 bases to trimming and J lost 2 bases; unmatched junction nucleotides: 3. Germline V lookup: CDR1 MRHNA, CDR2 SNTAGT. The CDR3 DNA follows: TGTGCCAGCAGTGACTCGACAGGGGCCCCCTACAATGAGCAGTTCTTC. This encodes CASSDSTGAPYNEQFF.

CDR3 sequence (DNA): TGTGCCAGTAGTATTGTACCGGGCGGCGGCAGGGTGGGAGGCTACACCTTC. Translation: CASSIVPGGGRVGGYTF. The chain is built from TRBV19 and TRBJ1-2; a possible D gene is TRBD1 (5 bases). Trimming cost V 3 bases and J 8 bases, with 25 bases left between them. The CDR3 loop spans 17 amino acids. Germline V lookup: CDR1 LNHDA, CDR2 SQIVND (reference sequence).

The chain joins TRBV5-4 to TRBJ2-3; a possible D gene is TRBD2 (6 bases). Trimming shortened V by 0 bases and J by 2 bases, and 13 bases separated the two germline ends. The CDR3 totals 16 residues. Germline V gives CDR1 SGHNT, CDR2 YYREEE (reference sequence). The CDR3 DNA sequence: TGTGCCAGCAGCTTGGCGGCGGGGCGAAACACAGATACGCAGTATTTT. This gives the protein CASSLAAGRNTDTQYF.

This sequence joins TRBV7-9 and TRBJ2-1; TRBD1 matches at 7 bases. The CDR3 is made up of 14 amino acids. Germline trimming cut 3 bases from V and 7 bases from J; bases unmatched to any gene: 6. Germline V gene lookup returns CDR1 SEHNR and CDR2 FQNEAQ (reference sequence). For the CDR3, the DNA is TGTGCCAGCAGCTTCCGGGACAGCCCAAATGAGCAGTTCTTC. It encodes CASSFRDSPNEQFF.

The chain is built from TRBV4-2 and TRBJ2-2; 7 bases agree with TRBD1. The CDR3 contains 15 residues. Per the germline V gene, CDR1 is LGHNA and CDR2 is YNFKEQ. The V segment lost 1 base and the J segment 3 bases; nucleotides outside the gene matches: 2. The DNA for the CDR3 is TGTGCCAGCAGCCAAGGGACAGGATACACCGGGGAGCTGTTTTTT. Its translation is CASSQGTGYTGELFF.

This chain uses TRBV9 with TRBJ2-7, with 10 bases fitting TRBD1. The CDR3 length is 13 residues. Unmatched junction bases numbered 5, after V lost 2 bases and J lost 9 bases. Germline V CDR1 and CDR2: SGDLS, YYNGEE. In DNA, the CDR3 is TGTGCCAGCAGCGTCGGACAGGGGGAAAGGCAGTACTTC. Its protein is CASSVGQGERQYF. Full variable domain (outside the CDR3, taken from reference TRBV9 and TRBJ2-7): DSGVTQTPKHLITATGQRVTLRCSPRSGDLSVYWYQQSLDQGLQFLIQYYNGEERAKGNILERFSAQQFPDLHSELNLSSLELGDSALYFCASSVGQGERQYFGPGTRLTVT.

This clone is a singleton in its sample. This chain links TRBV5-4 with TRBJ2-7; D call uncertain. From germline, CDR1 is SGHNT and CDR2 YYREEE (reference sequence). CDR3 size: 12 residues. Trimming stripped 2 bases from V and 0 bases from J, with 3 bases between. As DNA, the CDR3 is TGTGCCAGCAGCTTAAGCTCCTACGAGCAGTACTTC. Protein sequence: CASSLSSYEQYF.